This T cell receptor (beta chain) came from a study of shared clonotypes between healthy human individuals. Assay used: immunoSEQ multiplex PCR; TCRdb lists only in-frame clones, some missing. The sample records around 1.4 million clones, approximately 98.5% being singletons. Sample: naive CD4+ T cells sorted from blood. Specified subset: CD45RA+ positively selected. This receptor was obtained from a man aged 30 to 45 in good health.

The CDR3 sequence: CASRLSFVGYTF. In DNA form, the CDR3 reads TGTGCCAGCCGTCTGAGCTTCGTTGGCTACACCTTC. The chain employs TRBV6-5 and TRBJ1-2; unclear D gene. The length of the CDR3 is 12 residues. From germline, CDR1 is MNHEY and CDR2 SVGAGI. Between the trimmed V and J ends, which lost 8 bases and 7 bases, there was a span of 14 bases.